The 5 T cell receptor beta chains below all came from one sample that was sequenced in a study of CD8 T cells in ankylosing spondylitis. TCRdb reanalysed the 5' RACE reads using MiXCR and keeps one entry per CDR3 protein. The table has under 150,000 distinct CDR3 sequences, 9.3% seen once. What was sequenced was blood, either unsorted or a sorted T cell fraction (not recorded which). The source of these receptors is a male donor with ankylosing spondylitis or in good health (not recorded which).

This clonotype was recorded at least ten times. J is TRBJ1-5 and V is TRBV12-3 or TRBV12-4; 7 nucleotides match TRBD1. The CDR3 has 14 residues. Trimming removed 2 bases from V and 6 bases from J; junction bases left unmatched: 4. Here the CDR3 reads CASSLTGQIQPQHF. DNA for the CDR3: TGTGCCAGCAGTTTAACGGGACAGATTCAGCCCCAGCATTTT.

This clonotype has at least ten counts. V and J are TRBV20-1 and TRBJ2-7; D unresolved. There are 13 residues in the CDR3. In germline, CDR1 is DFQATT, CDR2 SNEGSKA (reference sequence). Between the trimmed V and J ends, which lost 2 bases and 1 base, there was a span of 9 bases. CDR3 nucleotides: TGCAGTGCTAGACACGGACGGTCCTACGAGCAGTACTTC. Protein product: CSARHGRSYEQYF.

This clonotype was seen many times. The genes are TRBV7-2 and TRBJ1-1; tentative D call: TRBD1 (5 bases). The CDR3 has 16 amino acids. Deletions cut 2 bases from V and 4 bases from J, with 17 bases between. Germline V gene sequence: CDR1 SGHTA, CDR2 FQGNSA. The CDR3, as DNA: TGTGCCAGCAGCTTAAGTATGGGGGGGGTTCCCACTGAAGCTTTCTTT. Protein sequence: CASSLSMGGVPTEAFF.

The sample holds many counts of this clonotype. CDR3 in DNA: TGCAGCGTTGAAGGGGACGGGGTTGAGCAGTTCTTC. This translates into CSVEGDGVEQFF. The gene calls are TRBV29-1 and TRBJ2-1; perhaps D is TRBD1 or TRBD2 (5 bases each). The CDR3 runs to 12 residues. V lost 1 base, J lost 9 bases, and 10 bases lay in between. Germline CDR1 reads SQVTM; CDR2 reads ANQGSEA.

The V gene is TRBV19, the J gene TRBJ2-1; 15 bases line up with TRBD2. CDR3 length: 15 residues. Germline assignment: CDR1 LNHDA and CDR2 SQIVND (reference sequence). Trimming cost V 9 bases and J 9 bases; bases outside gene matches: 9. The CDR3 nucleotides read TGTGCCAGCACCAGGACTAGCGGGAGGGCCGGTGAGCAGTTCTTC. This encodes CASTRTSGRAGEQFF.